Only a few counts were recorded for the clone carrying this TCR beta chain. This record belongs to a study of blood T cell repertoires in COVID-19. For the study at large: The samples span acute and convalescent COVID-19 from the United States, Italy and Spain. PBMCs, B-cell-depleted T cells, or T cells provided the cDNA or gDNA that made up the material.

Per the study methods: From reference gene primer amplification, estimates of nucleated cell counts were derived. Libraries were prepared by immunoSEQ multiplex PCR; TCRdb keeps only in-frame clonotypes and omits some of them. That table supplies the V and J calls and clone size; D and trimming were determined from the DNA. The sample records roughly 80,000 clones, over 75% being singletons. Germline V gene lookup returns CDR1 LGHDT and CDR2 YNNKEL (reference sequence). The CDR3 contains 14 residues. Trimming took off 3 bases at V and 1 base at J, with 9 bases between the two ends. The sample consisted of peripheral blood. The chain couples TRBV3-1 (or the pseudogene TRBV3-2) to TRBJ1-1; tentative D call: TRBD1 (5 bases). This receptor was identified in a woman between 65 and 79 years old with acute or convalescent COVID-19. CDR3 protein: CASSQGPPNTEAFF. The CDR3 coding sequence is TGTGCCAGCAGCCAGGGGCCGCCGAACACTGAAGCTTTCTTT.